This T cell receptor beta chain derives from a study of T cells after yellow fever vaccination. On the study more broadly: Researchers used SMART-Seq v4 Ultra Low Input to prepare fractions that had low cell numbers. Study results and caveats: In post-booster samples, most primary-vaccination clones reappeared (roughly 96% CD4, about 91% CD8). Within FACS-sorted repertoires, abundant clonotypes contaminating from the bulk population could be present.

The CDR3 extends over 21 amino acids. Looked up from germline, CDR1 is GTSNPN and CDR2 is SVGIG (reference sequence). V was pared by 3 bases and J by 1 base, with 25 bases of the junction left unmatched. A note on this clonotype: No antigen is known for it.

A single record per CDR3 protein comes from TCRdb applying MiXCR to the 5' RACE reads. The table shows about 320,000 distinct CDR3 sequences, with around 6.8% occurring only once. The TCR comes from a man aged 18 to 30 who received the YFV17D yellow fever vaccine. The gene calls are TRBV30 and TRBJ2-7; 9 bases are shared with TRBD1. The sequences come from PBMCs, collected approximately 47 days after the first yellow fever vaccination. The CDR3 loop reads CAWRKFDGGDRVFLGSYEQYF. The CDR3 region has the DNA TGTGCCTGGAGAAAATTTGACGGTGGGGACAGGGTATTTTTAGGATCCTACGAGCAGTACTTC.